The 24 T cell receptor beta chains listed next were all sequenced from one sample in a study of glioma-infiltrating T cells after dendritic cell vaccination. TCRdb's table, derived via immunoSEQ multiplex PCR, lists solely in-frame clones and lacks some. The data contain about 82,000 clones, roughly 90% of them singletons. Sequencing used blood, obtained before dendritic cell vaccination. The receptor set was obtained from a human donor with glioblastoma.

This clone occurred a few times. The rearrangement links TRBV2 to TRBJ1-1, with 9 positions matching TRBD1. From germline, CDR1 is SNHLY and CDR2 FYNNEI. Trimming at V came to 6 bases and at J to 3 bases, leaving 2 bases not matched to a gene. The CDR3 length is 13 residues. The CDR3 DNA is TGTGCCAGCAGCGACAGGGGGTACACTGAAGCTTTCTTT. It is translated as CASSDRGYTEAFF.

V usage is TRBV19 and J usage is TRBJ2-1; 10 bases agree with TRBD2. This CDR3 has 15 residues. The germline CDR1 and CDR2 sequences are LNHDA and SQIVND (reference sequence). V was pared by 5 bases and J by 6 bases, with 7 bases of the junction left unmatched. CDR3 in amino acids: CASSPTSGATNEQFF. The CDR3 region has the DNA TGTGCCAGTAGTCCCACTAGCGGGGCCACCAATGAGCAGTTCTTC.

The V gene is TRBV5-1, the J gene TRBJ2-1, with 14 bases lining up with TRBD2. Germline V gene sequence: CDR1 SGHRS, CDR2 YFSETQ. The CDR3 has 16 residues. The junction had 4 bases not matched to a gene; V was cut back by 4 bases and J by 4 bases. The CDR3 loop is CASSPGLAGEYNEQFF. The CDR3 DNA reads as TGCGCCAGCAGCCCGGGACTAGCGGGGGAGTACAATGAGCAGTTCTTC.

The chain carries TRBV4-1 and TRBJ1-2; weak D call: TRBD1 (6 bases). Per the germline V gene, CDR1 is MGHRA and CDR2 is YSYEKL. The CDR3 is 16 amino acids. Trimming shortened V by 2 bases and J by 4 bases, and 17 bases separated the two germline ends. CDR3 amino acids: CASSQRASGGLYGYTF. The CDR3 coding sequence is TGCGCCAGCAGCCAAAGAGCAAGCGGGGGCCTCTATGGCTACACCTTC.

This clone appeared once. The identical CDR3 is also encoded by other nucleotide sequences in the sample. This chain uses TRBV5-1 with TRBJ2-5, with TRBD1 matching over 10 bases. The end of the DNA aligns better with TRBJ2-7, so the J call may be wrong. Per the germline V gene, CDR1 is SGHRS and CDR2 is YFSETQ. The CDR3 is made up of 14 amino acids. CDR3: CASSWGQGSYEQYF. For the CDR3, the DNA is TGCGCCAGCAGCTGGGGACAGGGGTCCTACGAGCAGTACTTC.

The gene calls are TRBV6-5 and TRBJ1-1; possible D gene TRBD1, 6 bases. V was shortened by 10 bases and J by 2 bases, with 17 bases between the two germline ends. The CDR3 is 14 residues long. Germline V gives CDR1 MNHEY, CDR2 SVGAGI. This chain's CDR3 is CATTAAGDNTEAFF. The CDR3 coding sequence is TGTGCCACCACAGCGGCAGGGGATAACACTGAAGCTTTCTTT.

This chain joins TRBV19 and TRBJ1-1, with 8 nucleotides matching TRBD1. Germline V lookup: CDR1 LNHDA, CDR2 SQIVND (reference sequence). The CDR3 contains 13 residues. V trimming: 9 bases; J trimming: 4 bases; junction bases outside the gene matches: 7. The CDR3 sequence is CASQTGAGTEAFF. DNA of the CDR3: TGTGCCAGCCAGACAGGGGCTGGCACTGAAGCTTTCTTT.

The chain is built from TRBV7-6 and TRBJ2-5; 8 nucleotides agree with TRBD2. The germline gives CDR1 SGHVS, CDR2 FNYEAQ. CDR3 size: 13 residues. J lost 5 bases, V lost 5 bases, and 4 bases had no gene match. The CDR3 spells CASSTGLGETQYF. The CDR3 nucleotides are TGTGCCAGCAGCACGGGACTAGGGGAGACCCAGTACTTC.

The chain carries TRBV19 and TRBJ1-2; no clear D. V lost 5 bases and J 0 bases, leaving 7 bases between the germline ends. The CDR3 contains 13 residues. CDR1 is LNHDA and CDR2 is SQIVND in the germline V gene (reference sequence). CDR3 region: CASSEQPNYGYTF. The CDR3 bases are TGTGCCAGTAGTGAACAGCCTAACTATGGCTACACCTTC.

CDR3 nucleotide sequence: TGTGCCAGCAGCTCACCTCTTAGCGGGAGGTTCGCAACCGGGGAGCTGTTTTTT. Amino acids: CASSSPLSGRFATGELFF. The rearrangement uses TRBV7-6 and TRBJ2-2, with 10 bases that match TRBD2. The germline V gene encodes CDR1 SGHVS and CDR2 FNYEAQ. The CDR3 is made up of 18 amino acids. Trimming took 4 bases from V and 5 from J; bases not matched to a gene: 13.

The J gene is TRBJ2-5, the V gene TRBV27, with 9 bases matching TRBD2. The J call may be incorrect, as the DNA end agrees better with TRBJ2-7. The germline CDR1 and CDR2 sequences are MNHEY and SMNVEV (reference sequence). The CDR3 covers 15 residues. CDR3 coding DNA: TGTGCCAGCAGTTTATCGACTAGCGGTACCTACGAGCAGTACTTC. Residues: CASSLSTSGTYEQYF.

The V call is TRBV6-1, the J call TRBJ1-4; possible D gene TRBD1, 5 bases. Germline V gives CDR1 MNHNS, CDR2 SASEGT. The CDR3 sequence is 13 residues long. V shed 6 bases and J shed 7 bases, with 12 bases lying between them. As DNA, the CDR3 is TGTGCCAGCAGGGGTCAGGGCGCTGAAAAACTGTTTTTT. It encodes CASRGQGAEKLFF.

The chain employs TRBV7-8 and TRBJ1-2; TRBD1 matches at 7 bases. J gave up 1 base and V 1 base, and 6 bases lay outside the gene matches. Germline lookup yields CDR1 SGHVS and CDR2 FQNEAQ. The CDR3 length is 16 residues. CDR3 protein: CASSLGRAGGNYGYTF. DNA for the CDR3: TGTGCCAGCAGCTTAGGGAGGGCAGGGGGTAACTATGGCTACACCTTC.

The V call is TRBV6-1, the J call TRBJ1-2; a weak D match, TRBD1 (6 bases). CDR1 and CDR2 from the germline V gene are MNHNS and SASEGT. V gave up 5 bases and J gave up 4 bases, with 11 bases separating them. The CDR3 length is 13 residues. CDR3 sequence: CASSSGAGYGYTF. The CDR3 coding sequence is TGTGCCAGCAGTTCAGGGGCGGGCTATGGCTACACCTTC.

This rearrangement joins TRBV6-1 to TRBJ1-4; TRBD1 aligns across 7 bases. Germline lookup yields CDR1 MNHNS and CDR2 SASEGT. The CDR3 length is 13 residues. V was pared by 8 bases and J by 5 bases, with 5 bases of the junction left unmatched. CDR3 DNA: TGTGCCAGCGGGACAGTTGCAAATGAAAAACTGTTTTTT. It specifies CASGTVANEKLFF.

The J gene is TRBJ1-2, the V gene TRBV7-4; no firm D call. Germline V CDR1 and CDR2: SGHVT, SQSDAQ. This CDR3 is built from 12 residues. V lost 0 bases, J lost 4 bases, and 3 bases lay in between. The chain's CDR3 is CASSLARYGYTF. CDR3 DNA sequence: TGTGCCAGCAGCTTAGCCCGCTATGGCTACACCTTC.

V and J are TRBV5-1 and TRBJ1-1; 7 bases match TRBD1. This CDR3 comprises 15 residues. Germline CDR1 reads SGHRS; CDR2 reads YFSETQ. Trimming cost V 7 bases and J 0 bases; bases outside gene matches: 9. The CDR3 here is CASGTGTAMNTEAFF. Written as DNA, the CDR3 is TGCGCCAGCGGGACCGGGACAGCCATGAACACTGAAGCTTTCTTT. Based on the CDR3 plus reference TRBV5-1 and TRBJ1-1, the full variable domain is KAGVTQTPRYLIKTRGQQVTLSCSPISGHRSVSWYQQTPGQGLQFLFEYFSETQRNKGNFPGRFSGRQFSNSRSEMNVSTLELGDSALYLCASGTGTAMNTEAFFGQGTRLTVV.

A single count supports this clone. V is TRBV11-2 and J is TRBJ2-1; TRBD2 might be the D (6 bases). Trimming stripped 2 bases from V and 0 bases from J, with 8 bases between. Germline V lookup: CDR1 SGHAT, CDR2 FQNNGV. The CDR3 length is 15 residues. CDR3 nucleotides: TGTGCCAGCAGCTTACGGGGGAACTCCTACAATGAGCAGTTCTTC. This sequence encodes CASSLRGNSYNEQFF.

This clone was detected only once. The chain carries TRBV2 and TRBJ2-3; 9 nucleotides align to TRBD2. Looked up from germline, CDR1 is SNHLY and CDR2 is FYNNEI. The junction had 5 bases not matched to a gene; V was cut back by 7 bases and J by 6 bases. This CDR3 is built from 13 residues. CDR3 bases: TGTGCCAGCAAAGGGACTAGCAGGGATACGCAGTATTTT. Translating it yields CASKGTSRDTQYF.

The CDR3 loop reads CASSRKNDRTQKRYGYTF. The DNA for the CDR3 is TGTGCCAGCAGCCGAAAAAATGACAGAACCCAGAAGCGCTATGGCTACACCTTC. The chain employs TRBV7-8 and TRBJ1-2, with a weak D call TRBD1 (5 bases). CDR3 size: 18 residues. Looked up from germline, CDR1 is SGHVS and CDR2 is FQNEAQ. V was trimmed by 5 bases and J by 4 bases, leaving 26 bases between them.

The chain has TRBV11-3 and TRBJ2-1; the D gene is possibly TRBD1 (5 bases). V was pared by 2 bases and J by 8 bases, with 10 bases between. The CDR3 sequence is 13 residues long. Per the germline V gene, CDR1 is SGHNT and CDR2 is YENEEA. The chain's CDR3 is CASSLQQVDEQFF. The CDR3 bases are TGTGCCAGCAGCTTACAACAGGTTGATGAGCAGTTCTTC.

CDR3 residues: CASKRGGDTQYF. DNA for the CDR3: TGTGCCAGCAAGCGGGGTGGGGATACGCAGTATTTT. The chain employs TRBV2 and TRBJ2-3; 7 nucleotides match TRBD2. J gave up 6 bases and V 7 bases, and 4 bases lay outside the gene matches. In germline, CDR1 is SNHLY, CDR2 FYNNEI. The CDR3 length is 12 residues.

The chain is built from TRBV30 and TRBJ2-2, with 9 nucleotides matching TRBD2. Germline CDR1 GTSNPN, CDR2 SVGIG (reference sequence). With V trimmed by 2 bases and J by 0 bases, 10 bases remained unmatched. CDR3 length: 18 residues. CDR3 nucleotide sequence: TGTGCCTGGAGTCCTGCACCCGGACTAGCGTCGAACACCGGGGAGCTGTTTTTT. Translation: CAWSPAPGLASNTGELFF. Full variable domain (missing parts from reference TRBV30 and TRBJ2-2): SQTIHQWPATLVQPVGSPLSLECTVEGTSNPNLYWYRQAAGRGLQLLFYSVGIGQISSEVPQNLSASRPQDRQFILSSKKLLLSDSGFYLCAWSPAPGLASNTGELFFGEGSRLTVL.

The V gene is TRBV5-5, the J gene TRBJ2-1; D gene unclear. This CDR3 has 13 residues. V was trimmed by 0 bases and J by 5 bases, leaving 6 bases between them. Germline values: CDR1 SGHKS, CDR2 YYEKEE (reference sequence). The CDR3: CASSLDRNNEQFF. The CDR3 bases are TGTGCCAGCAGCTTGGACAGAAACAATGAGCAGTTCTTC.